This T cell receptor (beta chain) was recovered during a study of T cells after yellow fever vaccination (dated by TCRdb to the late 2010s). Regarding the research as a whole: The SMART-Seq v4 Ultra Low Input RNA kit was used to prepare libraries from fractions with low cell numbers. Two healthy male donors, one aged 18 to 30 and one aged 30 to 40 years, made up the cohort. To follow T-cell clones before and after both primary and booster YFV17D yellow fever vaccination, bulk TCR alpha and beta repertoires underwent longitudinal sequencing. Blood was collected at multiple timepoints before and after primary and secondary immunization, and bulk PBMC replicates and cell subsets were isolated. The paper as a whole reports these results and caveats: The study included only two donors, which limits how far the findings can be generalized. FACS-sorted repertoires could contain abundant contaminating clonotypes from the bulk population, so computational filtering was required. A small share of clonotypes was detected in both CD4 and CD8 compartments, with the overlap likely arising from convergent recombination. Compared with the primary T-cell response, the secondary T-cell response was faster but weaker, reaching its peak on day 5 rather than on day 15. Most clones expanded after primary vaccination (approximately 95% of CD4 and approximately 86% of CD8) were re-detected after the booster, suggesting that broad memory maintenance occurred.

TCR cDNA was made using 5'RACE template switching, a step that added a universal primer site and unique molecular identifiers. cDNA synthesis was primed from both the TCR alpha and TCR beta constant segments. Two PCR steps were used to amplify libraries, with sample barcodes and sequencing adapters being added in the second step. Sequencing of the libraries was done on either Illumina HiSeq 2500 (2x100 bp) or NovaSeq (2x150 bp). In the authors' own workflow: MIGEC was used to demultiplex reads and collapse the reads into UMI consensus sequences, and MiXCR was used for V(D)J alignment. Vaccine-responding clonotypes were defined with edgeR using replicate PBMC samples, requiring FDR below 0.01 and a log2 fold change above 5 up to day 15. Each bulk clonotype was labeled CD4 or CD8 based on which sequenced repertoire, CD4 or CD8, contained the clonotype at higher abundance. Using fastp at Q25 and MiXCR, TCRdb reprocessed the public reads and kept productive beta chains. CDR3 protein sequences are deduplicated, and each keeps its most common genes and DNA. TCRdb, not the original authors, processed these V and J calls. Recorded for this sample are about 300,000 distinct CDR3 sequences; around 7% of them occurred a single time. Over 15% of the sample goes to the ten largest clones.

The germline V gene (reference sequence) yields DFQATT for CDR1 and SNEGSKA for CDR2. The CDR3 holds 13 amino acids from the cysteine to the phenylalanine. Left in the record is the CDR3 DNA by itself, 39 bases read in frame from the first base. A distance of 11 bases separates the germline ends of V and J, which lose 2 bases and 3 bases respectively. The treatment or condition label of this sample denotes: live attenuated yellow fever vaccine strain. Two biological replicates of bulk PBMCs were collected at each blood-draw timepoint. PBMCs were isolated from peripheral blood using a standard Ficoll-Paque protocol. TriZol was used to extract RNA from bulk PBMCs, from CD4 and CD8 fractions, and from dextramer-positive and dextramer-negative fractions. This clonotype was observed at least ten times. No cognate antigen has been identified for it. No much larger clonotype is one base removed from it; base qualities were not supplied.

The sequence links TRBV20-1 to TRBJ2-7; the D gene cannot be resolved reliably. The TCR was taken from a man aged 18 to 29 who received the YFV17D yellow fever vaccine. The source was PBMCs, collected 35 to 50 days after the first yellow fever vaccination. The DNA sequence reads TGCAGTGCTAGAAACCCGGACGGCTACGAGCAGTACTTC. Its coded protein is CSARNPDGYEQYF.